A single sample is the source of the 4 T cell receptor beta chains below, sequenced in a study of control samples from healthy donors and cancer patients. Assay used: immunoSEQ multiplex PCR; TCRdb lists only in-frame clones, some missing. The sample has 95,000 to 150,000 clones; about nine tenths are singletons. The sample taken for sequencing was blood. These TCRs come from a man in his forties in good health.

This clone appeared a single time. The chain joins TRBV11-1 to TRBJ2-1; 7 bases are shared with TRBD1. Germline lookup yields CDR1 SGHAT and CDR2 FQDESV (reference sequence). The CDR3 loop spans 12 amino acids. V lost 5 bases, J lost 8 bases, and 3 bases stayed unmatched. CDR3 protein: CASSIQGYEQFF. CDR3 nucleotide sequence: TGTGCCAGCAGCATACAGGGGTATGAGCAGTTCTTC. Complete variable domain (other parts from reference TRBV11-1 and TRBJ2-1): EAEVAQSPRYKITEKSQAVAFWCDPISGHATLYWYRQILGQGPELLVQFQDESVVDDSQLPKDRFSAERLKGVDSTLKIQPAELGDSAMYLCASSIQGYEQFFGPGTRLTVL.

The chain recombines TRBV7-9 with TRBJ2-6; no clear D gene. The V gene's germline CDR1 is SEHNR and CDR2 FQNEAQ (reference sequence). The CDR3 consists of 16 residues. Trimming took off 4 bases at V and 2 bases at J, with 12 bases between the two ends. The CDR3 here is CASSSVANTGANVLTF. CDR3 nucleotides: TGTGCCAGCAGCTCCGTCGCTAATACTGGGGCCAACGTCCTGACTTTC.

The chain carries TRBV3-1 (or the pseudogene TRBV3-2) and TRBJ1-3, with D perhaps matching TRBD1 (6 bases). Germline loops: CDR1 LGHDT, CDR2 YNNKEL (reference sequence). V was clipped by 1 base and J by 6 bases, with 16 bases between them. The CDR3 spans 16 residues. The CDR3, as DNA: TGTGCCAGCAGCCAAGTACCAGGGACACAGAAAAACACCATATATTTT. Translated: CASSQVPGTQKNTIYF.

The count of this clone is one. The CDR3 DNA reads TGTGCCAGACCCCGCTACGAGCAGTACTTC. This codes for CARPRYEQYF. The chain has TRBV3-1 (or the pseudogene TRBV3-2) and TRBJ2-7; no clear D gene. The CDR3 runs to 10 residues. CDR1 and CDR2 from the germline V gene are LGHDT and YNNKEL (reference sequence). The V and J ends lost 9 bases and 3 bases respectively, with 6 bases between them.